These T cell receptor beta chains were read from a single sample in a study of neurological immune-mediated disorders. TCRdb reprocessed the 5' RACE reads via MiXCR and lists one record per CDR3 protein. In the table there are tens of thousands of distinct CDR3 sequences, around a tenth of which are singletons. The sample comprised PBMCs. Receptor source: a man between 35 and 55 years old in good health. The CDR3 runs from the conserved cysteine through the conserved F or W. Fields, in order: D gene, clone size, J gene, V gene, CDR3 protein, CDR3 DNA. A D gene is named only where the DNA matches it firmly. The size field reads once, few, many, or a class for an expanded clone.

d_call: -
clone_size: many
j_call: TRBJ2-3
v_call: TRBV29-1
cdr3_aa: CSVLGDTDTQYF
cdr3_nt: TGCAGCGTTCTCGGCGACACAGATACGCAGTATTTT

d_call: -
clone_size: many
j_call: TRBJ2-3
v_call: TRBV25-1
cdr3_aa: CASSTSGTGQYF
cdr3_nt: TGTGCCAGCAGCACTTCCGGGACCGGGCAGTATTTT

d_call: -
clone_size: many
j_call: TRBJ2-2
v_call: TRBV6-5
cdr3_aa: CASSQSPGGVGTGELFF
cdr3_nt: TGTGCCAGCAGCCAAAGCCCGGGGGGCGTAGGTACCGGGGAGCTGTTTTTT

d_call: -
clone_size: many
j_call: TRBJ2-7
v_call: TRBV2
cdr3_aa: CASTQDSHLSEQYF
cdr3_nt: TGTGCCAGCACCCAGGACAGTCACCTAAGCGAGCAGTACTTC

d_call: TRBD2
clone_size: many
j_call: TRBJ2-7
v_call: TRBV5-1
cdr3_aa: CASSLDGGGLSYEQYF
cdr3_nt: TGCGCCAGCAGCTTGGATGGCGGGGGACTCTCCTACGAGCAGTACTTC

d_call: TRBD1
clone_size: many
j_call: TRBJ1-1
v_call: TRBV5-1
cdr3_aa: CASTQGTNTEAFF
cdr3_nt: TGCGCCAGCACACAGGGGACGAACACTGAAGCTTTCTTT

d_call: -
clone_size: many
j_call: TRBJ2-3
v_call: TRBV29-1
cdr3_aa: CSVPPRGYTDTQYF
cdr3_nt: TGCAGCGTTCCCCCCCGGGGGTACACAGATACGCAGTATTTT

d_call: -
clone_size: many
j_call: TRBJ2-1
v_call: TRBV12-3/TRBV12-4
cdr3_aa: CASSSGREQFF
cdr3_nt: TGTGCCAGCAGCAGTGGACGTGAGCAGTTCTTC

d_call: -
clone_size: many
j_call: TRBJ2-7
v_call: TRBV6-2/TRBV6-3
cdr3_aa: CASSYLIQGTSYEQYF
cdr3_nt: TGTGCCAGCAGTTATCTAATCCAGGGTACCTCCTACGAGCAGTACTTC

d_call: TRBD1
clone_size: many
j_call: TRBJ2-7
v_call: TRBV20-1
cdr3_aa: CSAHRDRVYEQYF
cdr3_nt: TGCAGTGCTCACCGGGACAGGGTCTACGAGCAGTACTTC

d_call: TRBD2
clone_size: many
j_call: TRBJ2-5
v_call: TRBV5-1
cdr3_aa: CASSLAQFLRGAEEETQYF
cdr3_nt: TGCGCCAGCAGCTTGGCCCAGTTTTTGCGGGGGGCCGAGGAAGAGACCCAGTACTTC